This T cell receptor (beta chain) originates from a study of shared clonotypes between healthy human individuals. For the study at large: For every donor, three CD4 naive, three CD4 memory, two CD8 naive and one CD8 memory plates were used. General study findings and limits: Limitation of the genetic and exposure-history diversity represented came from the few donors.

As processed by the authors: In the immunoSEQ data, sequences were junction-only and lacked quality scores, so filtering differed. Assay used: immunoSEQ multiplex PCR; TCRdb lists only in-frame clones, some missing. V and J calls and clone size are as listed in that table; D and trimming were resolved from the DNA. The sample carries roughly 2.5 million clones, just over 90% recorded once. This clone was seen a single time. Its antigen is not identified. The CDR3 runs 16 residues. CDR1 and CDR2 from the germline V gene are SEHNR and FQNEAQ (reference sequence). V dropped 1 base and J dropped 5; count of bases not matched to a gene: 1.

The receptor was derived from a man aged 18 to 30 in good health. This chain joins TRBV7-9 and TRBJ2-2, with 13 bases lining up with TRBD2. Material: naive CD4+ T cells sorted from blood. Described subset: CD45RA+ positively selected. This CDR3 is CASSLEGLAGTGELFF. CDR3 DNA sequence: TGTGCCAGCAGCTTAGAGGGACTAGCGGGAACCGGGGAGCTGTTTTTT.